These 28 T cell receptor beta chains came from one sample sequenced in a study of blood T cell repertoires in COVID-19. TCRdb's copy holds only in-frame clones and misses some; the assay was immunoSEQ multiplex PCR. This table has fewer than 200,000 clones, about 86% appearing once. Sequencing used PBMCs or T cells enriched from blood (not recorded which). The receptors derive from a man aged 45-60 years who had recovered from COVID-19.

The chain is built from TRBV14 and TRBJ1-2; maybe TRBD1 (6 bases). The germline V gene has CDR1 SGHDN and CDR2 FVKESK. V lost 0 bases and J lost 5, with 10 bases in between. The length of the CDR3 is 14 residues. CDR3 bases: TGTGCCAGCAGCCAAGATCAGGGGCCTTATGGCTACACCTTC. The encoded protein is CASSQDQGPYGYTF.

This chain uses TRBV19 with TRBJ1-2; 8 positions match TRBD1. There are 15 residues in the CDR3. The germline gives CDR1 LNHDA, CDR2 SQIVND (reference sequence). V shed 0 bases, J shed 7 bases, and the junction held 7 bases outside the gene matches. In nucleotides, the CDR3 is TGTGCCAGTAGTATAGACCCCGGACAGGGAAGTGGCTACACCTTC. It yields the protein CASSIDPGQGSGYTF.

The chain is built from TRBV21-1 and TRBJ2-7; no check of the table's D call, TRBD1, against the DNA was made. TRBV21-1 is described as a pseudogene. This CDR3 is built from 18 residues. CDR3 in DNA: TGTGCCAGCAGCATGAGGGGACAGGGGGTGATAAAAACCTACGAGCAGTACTTC. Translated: CASSMRGQGVIKTYEQYF.

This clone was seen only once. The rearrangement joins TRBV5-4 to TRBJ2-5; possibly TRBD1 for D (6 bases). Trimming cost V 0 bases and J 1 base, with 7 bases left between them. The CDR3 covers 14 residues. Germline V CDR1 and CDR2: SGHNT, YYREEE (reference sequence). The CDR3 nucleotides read TGTGCCAGCAGCTTGGTGGACAGCCAAGAGACCCAGTACTTC. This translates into CASSLVDSQETQYF.

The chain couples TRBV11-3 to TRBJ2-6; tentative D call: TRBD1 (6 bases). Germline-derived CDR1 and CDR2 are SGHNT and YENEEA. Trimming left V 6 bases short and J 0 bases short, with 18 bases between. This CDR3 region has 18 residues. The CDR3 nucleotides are TGTGCCAGCAGATTTGGGGGCAGTTTCTTCTCTGGGGCCAACGTCCTGACTTTC. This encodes CASRFGGSFFSGANVLTF.

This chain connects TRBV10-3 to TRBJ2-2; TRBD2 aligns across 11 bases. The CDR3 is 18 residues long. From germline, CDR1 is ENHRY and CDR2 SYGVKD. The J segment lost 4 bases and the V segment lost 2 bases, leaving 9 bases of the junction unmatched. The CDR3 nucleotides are TGTGCCATCAGTGAGACCCTAGCGGGGGGTAGTCCCACCGGGGAGCTGTTTTTT. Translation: CAISETLAGGSPTGELFF.

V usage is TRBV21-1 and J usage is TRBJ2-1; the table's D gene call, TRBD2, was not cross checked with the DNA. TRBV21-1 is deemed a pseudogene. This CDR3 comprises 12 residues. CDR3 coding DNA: TGTGCCAGCAGCAAAGGAGTCAATGAGCAGTTCTTC. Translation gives CASSKGVNEQFF.

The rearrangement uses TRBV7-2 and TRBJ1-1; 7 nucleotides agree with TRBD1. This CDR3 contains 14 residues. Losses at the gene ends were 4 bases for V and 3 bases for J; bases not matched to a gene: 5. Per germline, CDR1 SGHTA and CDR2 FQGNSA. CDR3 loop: CASSSRGLDTEAFF. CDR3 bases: TGTGCCAGCAGCTCTAGGGGGCTGGACACTGAAGCTTTCTTT.

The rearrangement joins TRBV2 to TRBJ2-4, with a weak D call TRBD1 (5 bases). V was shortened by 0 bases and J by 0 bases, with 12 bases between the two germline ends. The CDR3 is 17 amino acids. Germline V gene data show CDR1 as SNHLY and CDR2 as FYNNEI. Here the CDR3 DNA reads TGTGCCAGCAGTGAAGCTACAGGCAATCTAGCCAAAAACATTCAGTACTTC. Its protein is CASSEATGNLAKNIQYF.

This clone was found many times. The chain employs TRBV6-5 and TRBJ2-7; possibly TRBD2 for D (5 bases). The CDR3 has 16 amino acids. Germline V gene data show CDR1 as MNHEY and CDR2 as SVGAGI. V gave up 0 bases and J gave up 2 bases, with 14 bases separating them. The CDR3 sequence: CASSYSREGLPYEQYF. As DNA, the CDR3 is TGTGCCAGCAGTTACTCGAGGGAAGGGTTGCCCTACGAGCAGTACTTC.

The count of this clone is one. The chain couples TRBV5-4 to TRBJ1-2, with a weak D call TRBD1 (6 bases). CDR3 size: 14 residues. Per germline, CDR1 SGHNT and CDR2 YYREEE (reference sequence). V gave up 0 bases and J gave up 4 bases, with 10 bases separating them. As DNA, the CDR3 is TGTGCCAGCAGCTTGGACAGGGTCACCTATGGCTACACCTTC. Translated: CASSLDRVTYGYTF.

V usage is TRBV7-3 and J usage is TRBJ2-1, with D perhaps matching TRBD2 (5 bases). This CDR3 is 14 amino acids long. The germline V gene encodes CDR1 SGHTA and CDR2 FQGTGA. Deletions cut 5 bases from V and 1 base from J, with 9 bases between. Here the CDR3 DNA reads TGTGCCAGCAGCCCTAGCCTGTCCTACAATGAGCAGTTCTTC. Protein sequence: CASSPSLSYNEQFF.

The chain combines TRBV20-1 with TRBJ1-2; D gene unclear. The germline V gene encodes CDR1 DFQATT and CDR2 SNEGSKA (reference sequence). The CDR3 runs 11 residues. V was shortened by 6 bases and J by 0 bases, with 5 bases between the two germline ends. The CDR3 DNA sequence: TGCAGTGCCCTAACTAACTATGGCTACACCTTC. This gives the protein CSALTNYGYTF.

This CDR3 reads CATNPGSSGNTIYF. DNA of the CDR3: TGTGCCACCAACCCAGGTAGCTCTGGAAACACCATATATTTT. The chain carries TRBV19 and TRBJ1-3; D remains unclear. This CDR3 spans 14 amino acids. The V end lost 10 bases, the J end lost 0 bases, and 13 bases lay between the germline ends. Germline CDR1 and CDR2: LNHDA and SQIVND (reference sequence).

This CDR3 is CASSSPGGDPRHNLYEQYF. Written as DNA, the CDR3 is TGCGCCAGCAGCTCTCCGGGGGGGGACCCACGACACAACCTCTACGAGCAGTACTTC. V is TRBV5-1 and J is TRBJ2-7; 8 bases fit TRBD2. The CDR3 is 19 amino acids. The trim removed 3 bases at V and 3 bases at J, leaving 20 bases unmatched. Germline assignment: CDR1 SGHRS and CDR2 YFSETQ.

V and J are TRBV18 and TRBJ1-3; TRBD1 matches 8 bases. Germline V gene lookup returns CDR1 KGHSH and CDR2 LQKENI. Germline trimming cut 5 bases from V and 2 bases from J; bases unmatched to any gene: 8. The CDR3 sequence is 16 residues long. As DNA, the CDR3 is TGTGCCAGCTCATGGTCCGGGACAGGAGCTGGAAACACCATATATTTT. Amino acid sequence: CASSWSGTGAGNTIYF.

This CDR3 is CASSQVGVLPGGSPLHF. In DNA form, the CDR3 reads TGCGCCAGCAGCCAAGTAGGGGTGCTCCCCGGGGGGTCACCCCTCCACTTT. The J gene is TRBJ1-6, the V gene TRBV4-1; D is perhaps TRBD1 (5 bases). Trimming removed 1 base from V and 10 bases from J, with 20 bases in between. Germline V gives CDR1 MGHRA, CDR2 YSYEKL. This CDR3 spans 17 amino acids.

The CDR3 DNA is TGTGCCAGCAGCTTAGCCCGGACTGGGAAAGAGACCCAGTACTTC. As protein: CASSLARTGKETQYF. The chain recombines TRBV7-6 with TRBJ2-5; maybe TRBD2 (5 bases). This CDR3 contains 15 residues. Germline CDR1 and CDR2: SGHVS and FNYEAQ. V was shortened by 0 bases and J by 3 bases, with 11 bases between the two germline ends. The variable domain in full, completed from reference TRBV7-6 and TRBJ2-5, reads GAGVSQSPRYKVTKRGQDVALRCDPISGHVSLYWYRQALGQGPEFLTYFNYEAQQDKSGLPNDRFSAERPEGSISTLTIQRTEQRDSAMYRCASSLARTGKETQYFGPGTRLLVL.

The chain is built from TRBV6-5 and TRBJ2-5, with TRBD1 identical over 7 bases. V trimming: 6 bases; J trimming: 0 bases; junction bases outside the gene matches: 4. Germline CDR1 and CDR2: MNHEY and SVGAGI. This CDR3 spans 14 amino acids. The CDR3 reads CASRPGTDQETQYF. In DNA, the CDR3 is TGTGCCAGCAGACCGGGGACAGACCAAGAGACCCAGTACTTC.

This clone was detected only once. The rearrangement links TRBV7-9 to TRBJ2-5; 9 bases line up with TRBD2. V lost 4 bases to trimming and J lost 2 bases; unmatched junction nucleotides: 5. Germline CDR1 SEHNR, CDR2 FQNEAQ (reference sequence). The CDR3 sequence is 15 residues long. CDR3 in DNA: TGTGCCAGCAGCTCTCGACTAGCGGTACAAGAGACCCAGTACTTC. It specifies CASSSRLAVQETQYF.

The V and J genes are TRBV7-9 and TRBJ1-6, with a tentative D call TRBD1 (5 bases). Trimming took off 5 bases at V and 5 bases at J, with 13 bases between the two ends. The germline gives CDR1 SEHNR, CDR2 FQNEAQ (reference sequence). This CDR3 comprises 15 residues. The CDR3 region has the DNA TGTGCCAGCAGCCCCCTAGGGGTGGATAATTCACCCCTCCACTTT. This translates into CASSPLGVDNSPLHF.

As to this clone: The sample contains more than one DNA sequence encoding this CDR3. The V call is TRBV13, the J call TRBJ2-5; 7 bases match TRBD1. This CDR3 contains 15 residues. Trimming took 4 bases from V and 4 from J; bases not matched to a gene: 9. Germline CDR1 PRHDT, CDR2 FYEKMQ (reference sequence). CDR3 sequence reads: CASSSRQGRGETQYF. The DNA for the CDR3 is TGTGCCAGCAGCTCGAGACAGGGAAGGGGAGAGACCCAGTACTTC.

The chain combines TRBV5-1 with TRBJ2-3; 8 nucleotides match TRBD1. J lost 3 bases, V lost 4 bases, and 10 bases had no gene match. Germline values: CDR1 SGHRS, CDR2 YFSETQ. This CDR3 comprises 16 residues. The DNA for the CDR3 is TGCGCCAGCAGCCCGGGACAGGTGGGGAGTACAGATACGCAGTATTTT. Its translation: CASSPGQVGSTDTQYF.

Here the CDR3 reads CASSEVKGSYGYTF. CDR3 nucleotide sequence: TGTGCCAGCAGTGAAGTTAAGGGGTCCTATGGCTACACCTTC. V and J are TRBV2 and TRBJ1-2, with D maybe TRBD1 (5 bases). This CDR3 contains 14 residues. The V gene lost 1 base and the J gene lost 4 bases, with 10 bases spanning the gap. Germline values: CDR1 SNHLY, CDR2 FYNNEI. The full variable domain, its missing parts supplied by reference TRBV2 and TRBJ1-2, is EPEVTQTPSHQVTQMGQEVILRCVPISNHLYFYWYRQILGQKVEFLVSFYNNEISEKSEIFDDQFSVERPDGSNFTLKIRSTKLEDSAMYFCASSEVKGSYGYTFGSGTRLTVV.

The CDR3 here is CASSLAGQGASTGNTIYF. The CDR3 DNA reads as TGTGCCAGCAGCTTGGCAGGACAGGGGGCCTCAACTGGAAACACCATATATTTT. The V call is TRBV5-4, the J call TRBJ1-3, with 11 bases lining up with TRBD1. The CDR3 covers 18 residues. V was clipped by 0 bases and J by 2 bases; unmatched bases: 7. Per the germline V gene, CDR1 is SGHNT and CDR2 is YYREEE (reference sequence). Filled out from reference TRBV5-4 and TRBJ1-3, the complete variable domain reads ETGVTQSPTHLIKTRGQQVTLRCSSQSGHNTVSWYQQALGQGPQFIFQYYREEENGRGNFPPRFSGLQFPNYSSELNVNALELDDSALYLCASSLAGQGASTGNTIYFGEGSWLTVV.

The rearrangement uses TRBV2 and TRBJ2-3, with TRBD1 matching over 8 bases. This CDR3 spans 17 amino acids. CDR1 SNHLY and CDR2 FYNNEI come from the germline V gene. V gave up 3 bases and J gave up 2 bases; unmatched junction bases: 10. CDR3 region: CASSDPVRDRNTDTQYF. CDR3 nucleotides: TGTGCCAGCAGTGACCCCGTTCGGGACAGGAACACAGATACGCAGTATTTT.

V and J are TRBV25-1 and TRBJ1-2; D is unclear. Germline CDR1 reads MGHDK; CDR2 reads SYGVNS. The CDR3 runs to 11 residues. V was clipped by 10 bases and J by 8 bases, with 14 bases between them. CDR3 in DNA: TGTGCCACCCAGTCCTCCCCCGGCTACACCTTC. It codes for CATQSSPGYTF.

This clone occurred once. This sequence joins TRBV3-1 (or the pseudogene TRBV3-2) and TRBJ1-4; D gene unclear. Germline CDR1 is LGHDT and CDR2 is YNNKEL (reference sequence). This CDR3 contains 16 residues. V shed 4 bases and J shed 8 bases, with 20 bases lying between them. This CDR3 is CASSLNSGGFTEKLFF. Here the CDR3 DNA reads TGTGCCAGCAGCCTAAATTCGGGAGGGTTCACGGAAAAACTGTTTTTT.